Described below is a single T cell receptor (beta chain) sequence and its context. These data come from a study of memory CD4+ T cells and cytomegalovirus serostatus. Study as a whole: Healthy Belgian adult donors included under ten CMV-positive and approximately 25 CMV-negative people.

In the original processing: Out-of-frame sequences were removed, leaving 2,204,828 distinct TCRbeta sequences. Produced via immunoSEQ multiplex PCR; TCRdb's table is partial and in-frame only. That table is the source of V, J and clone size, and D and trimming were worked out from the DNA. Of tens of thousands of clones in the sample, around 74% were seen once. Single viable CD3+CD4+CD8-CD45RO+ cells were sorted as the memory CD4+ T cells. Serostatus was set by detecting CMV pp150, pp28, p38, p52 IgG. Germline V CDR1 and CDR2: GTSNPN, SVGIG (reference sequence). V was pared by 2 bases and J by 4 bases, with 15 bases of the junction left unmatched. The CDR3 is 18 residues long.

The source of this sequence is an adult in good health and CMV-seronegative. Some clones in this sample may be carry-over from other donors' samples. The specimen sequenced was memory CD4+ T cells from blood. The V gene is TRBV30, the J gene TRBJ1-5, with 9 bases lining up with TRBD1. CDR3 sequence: CAWSRKDTGTGYNQPQHF. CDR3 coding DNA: TGTGCCTGGAGTCGCAAGGATACCGGGACAGGGTATAATCAGCCCCAGCATTTT.